This TCR beta chain was identified during a study of human T cells and chemical hapten exposure. V lost 1 base and J lost 4, with 2 bases in between. The CDR3 length is 11 residues. CDR1 and CDR2 from the germline V gene are SNHLY and FYNNEI. Indicated time point: patch test 1, 2 weeks after DPC sensitization. The treatment was: therapeutic diphenylcyclopropenone sensitization with weekly scalp DPC. One entry per CDR3 protein, called by TCRdb with MiXCR from the RACE reads. In the table there are tens of thousands of distinct CDR3 sequences, roughly 10% of which are singletons. The rearrangement links TRBV2 to TRBJ2-7; D not resolved. The sample consisted of whole blood, taken in connection with sensitization to the hapten diphenylcyclopropenone (DPC). The source of this sequence is a woman between 55 and 75 years old with alopecia areata. Some clones in this sample may be carry-over from other donors' samples. DNA of the CDR3: TGTGCCAGCAGTGAAGTGTACGAGCAGTACTTC. Protein: CASSEVYEQYF.